This TCR beta chain was observed in a study of radiation and T cells in renal cell carcinoma. Using immunoSEQ multiplex PCR, the repertoire was profiled, and TCRdb retains in-frame clones only, with some absent. The table shows some 120,000 clones, with around 83% occurring only once. Trimming removed 2 bases from V and 8 bases from J, with 13 bases in between. Germline values: CDR1 MNHEY, CDR2 SVGAGI. The CDR3 has 14 amino acids. Notes on the study in general: Top tumor clonotypes rose in blood 2 weeks post-radiation, then contracted.

A word on this clone: Its target is not known.

Indicated time point: baseline pretreatment blood. The sample's treatment: 15 Gy SBRT to primary tumor, nephrectomy 4 weeks later. Blood was sampled at baseline, 2 weeks and 4 weeks after SBRT. The tumor was a clear cell renal cell carcinoma. The clonotype originates from a woman in her sixties with renal cell carcinoma. The rearrangement uses TRBV6-5 and TRBJ2-1; D not certain. The input for sequencing was blood, taken from a patient whose treatment included radiotherapy and nephrectomy. The CDR3 sequence is CASSYTGPPYEQFF. CDR3 DNA: TGTGCCAGCAGTTACACCGGACCCCCCTATGAGCAGTTCTTC.